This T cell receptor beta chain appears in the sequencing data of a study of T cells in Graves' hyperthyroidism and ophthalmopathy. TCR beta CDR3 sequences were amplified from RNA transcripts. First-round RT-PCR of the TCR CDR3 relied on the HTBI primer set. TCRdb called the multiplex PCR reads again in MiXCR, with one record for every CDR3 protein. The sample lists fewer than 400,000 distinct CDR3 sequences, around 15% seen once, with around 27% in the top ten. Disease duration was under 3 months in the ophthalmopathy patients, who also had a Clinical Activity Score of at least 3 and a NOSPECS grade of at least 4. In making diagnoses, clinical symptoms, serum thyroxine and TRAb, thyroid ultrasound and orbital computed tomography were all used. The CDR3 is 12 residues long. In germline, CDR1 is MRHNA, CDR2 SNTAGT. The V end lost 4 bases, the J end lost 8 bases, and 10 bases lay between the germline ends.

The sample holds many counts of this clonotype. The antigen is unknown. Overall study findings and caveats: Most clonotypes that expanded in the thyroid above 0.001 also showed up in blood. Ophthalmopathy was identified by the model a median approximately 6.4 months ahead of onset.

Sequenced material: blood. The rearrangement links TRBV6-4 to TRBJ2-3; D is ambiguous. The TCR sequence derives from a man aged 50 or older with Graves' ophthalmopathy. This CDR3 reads CASSGGLGTQYF. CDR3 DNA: TGTGCCAGCAGTGGAGGATTGGGTACGCAGTATTTT.